This T cell receptor (beta chain) was captured in a study of early T cells in non-severe SARS-CoV-2 infection. Study-wide results and limits: Matching with VDJdb favored anti-spike CD8 responses (missing private and CD4 specificities).

For this clonotype: Its antigen is unidentified.

Germline CDR1 SEHNR, CDR2 FQNEAQ (reference sequence). Trimming took 4 bases from V and 9 from J, leaving 19 bases between them. There are 15 residues in the CDR3. Each single cDNA molecule received a unique molecular identifier. TCRdb re-analysed the 5' RACE reads in MiXCR, keeping a single row per CDR3 protein. The data contain just over 95,000 distinct CDR3 sequences, 11% of them singletons. V usage is TRBV7-9 and J usage is TRBJ2-1; D perhaps matches TRBD2 (5 bases). The origin of this receptor is an adult who was a healthcare worker with PCR-confirmed SARS-CoV-2 infection or an uninfected control (not recorded which). Specimen: whole blood, collected at baseline. The CDR3 here is CASSWVGSNTGEQFF. The CDR3 DNA sequence: TGTGCCAGCAGCTGGGTTGGGAGTAACACCGGTGAGCAGTTCTTC.